These 18 T cell receptor beta chains originate from one sample sequenced in a study of cytomegalovirus exposure and HLA in healthy donors. TCRdb keeps only in-frame clones here, not all; method: immunoSEQ multiplex PCR. This repertoire shows 250,000 to 400,000 clones, approximately 86% found once; its top ten account for roughly 0.96%. The material sequenced was PBMCs. The source of these receptors is a man aged 30-40 years in good health and CMV-seronegative.

The chain carries TRBV5-1 and TRBJ2-1; maybe TRBD2 (6 bases). The CDR3 loop spans 15 amino acids. Germline V lookup: CDR1 SGHRS, CDR2 YFSETQ. V lost 7 bases, J lost 9 bases, and 23 bases lay in between. CDR3 DNA: TGCGCCAGCGCAACCGGGACTGGTGGTCGACCTGAGCAGTTCTTC. Its protein is CASATGTGGRPEQFF.

The rearrangement joins TRBV6-1 to TRBJ2-5; 8 nucleotides align to TRBD1. The CDR3 covers 16 residues. With 4 bases clipped from V and 5 bases from J, the junction kept 12 bases outside the gene matches. Germline lookup yields CDR1 MNHNS and CDR2 SASEGT. The CDR3 DNA sequence: TGTGCCAGCAGTGCGGGGACAGGTTGGGACGGTGAGACCCAGTACTTC. Its translation: CASSAGTGWDGETQYF.

The rearrangement joins TRBV7-6 to TRBJ1-1; D remains unclear. Germline V gene lookup returns CDR1 SGHVS and CDR2 FNYEAQ. Trimming removed 0 bases from V and 8 bases from J, with 10 bases in between. The length of the CDR3 is 13 residues. CDR3 bases: TGTGCCAGCAGCTTAGCGCCCACCACAGAAGCTTTCTTT. This sequence encodes CASSLAPTTEAFF.

The chain uses TRBV2 and TRBJ1-5, with D possibly matching TRBD1 (6 bases). This CDR3 region has 14 residues. Germline V gene sequence: CDR1 SNHLY, CDR2 FYNNEI. Trimming left V 6 bases short and J 6 bases short, with 15 bases between. The CDR3 spells CASSQRQGPQPQHF. CDR3 DNA: TGTGCCAGCAGCCAACGTCAGGGGCCTCAGCCCCAGCATTTT.

The CDR3: CASSLARGPAFF. CDR3 DNA sequence: TGTGCCAGCAGCTTAGCTCGAGGGCCTGCTTTCTTT. The genes are TRBV7-9 and TRBJ1-1; D is undetermined. Germline-derived CDR1 and CDR2 are SEHNR and FQNEAQ (reference sequence). V lost 0 bases and J lost 11, with 10 bases in between. The CDR3 has 12 residues.

The CDR3 loop is CASSIDDQGNTEAFF. CDR3 sequence (DNA): TGTGCCAGTAGTATAGATGACCAGGGGAACACTGAAGCTTTCTTT. This rearrangement joins TRBV19 to TRBJ1-1; a possible D gene is TRBD1 (5 bases). This CDR3 spans 15 amino acids. Between the trimmed V and J ends, which lost 0 bases and 1 base, there was a span of 9 bases. Germline V gene data show CDR1 as LNHDA and CDR2 as SQIVND (reference sequence).

The chain joins TRBV4-1 to TRBJ2-7; D is uncertain. The germline gives CDR1 MGHRA, CDR2 YSYEKL. The CDR3 extends over 15 amino acids. The V end lost 4 bases, the J end lost 4 bases, and 17 bases lay between the germline ends. CDR3 loop: CASSPNPPGSYEQYF. CDR3 DNA sequence: TGCGCCAGCAGCCCTAATCCCCCCGGGTCGTACGAGCAGTACTTC.

This chain links TRBV5-1 with TRBJ1-5; unclear D gene. The CDR3 extends over 14 amino acids. Trimming pared 1 base from V and 2 bases from J, leaving 7 bases between. Germline-derived CDR1 and CDR2 are SGHRS and YFSETQ. The CDR3 region has the DNA TGCGCCAGCAGCTTGTATCCGGGCAATCAGCCCCAGCATTTT. Translation: CASSLYPGNQPQHF.

The gene calls are TRBV10-2 and TRBJ2-7; maybe TRBD1 (6 bases). CDR3 size: 13 residues. Between the trimmed V and J ends, which lost 7 bases and 0 bases, there was a span of 10 bases. Germline loops: CDR1 WSHSY, CDR2 SAAADI. CDR3 amino acids: CASKRDNSYEQYF. CDR3 nucleotide sequence: TGCGCCAGCAAACGGGACAACTCCTACGAGCAGTACTTC.

This clone turned up a few times. CDR3 in amino acids: CASSLGVSGKYEQYF. The CDR3 nucleotides are TGTGCCAGCAGCTTAGGTGTAAGCGGAAAGTACGAGCAGTACTTC. The chain recombines TRBV7-2 with TRBJ2-7; a weak D match, TRBD2 (5 bases). V was clipped by 1 base and J by 4 bases, with 14 bases between them. The CDR3 covers 15 residues. Germline assignment: CDR1 SGHTA and CDR2 FQGNSA.

This clone was counted a few times. The chain carries TRBV7-2 and TRBJ2-3, with 9 bases that match TRBD2. The CDR3 contains 16 residues. With 1 base clipped from V and 2 bases from J, the junction kept 4 bases outside the gene matches. Germline-derived CDR1 and CDR2 are SGHTA and FQGNSA. The CDR3 here is CASSLEAGGNTDTQYF. The CDR3 DNA sequence: TGTGCCAGCAGCTTAGAGGCGGGGGGGAACACAGATACGCAGTATTTT.

In its sample, this clone was seen a few times. The J gene is TRBJ1-5, the V gene TRBV19, with a weak D call TRBD1 (5 bases). The CDR3 sequence is 13 residues long. The V gene lost 5 bases and the J gene lost 7 bases, with 12 bases spanning the gap. Germline assignment: CDR1 LNHDA and CDR2 SQIVND (reference sequence). The CDR3 region has the DNA TGTGCCAGTAGTCCGCGGGGGAGGCAGCCCCAGCATTTT. Translating it yields CASSPRGRQPQHF. The whole variable domain, remainder taken from reference TRBV19 and TRBJ1-5, is DGGITQSPKYLFRKEGQNVTLSCEQNLNHDAMYWYRQDPGQGLRLIYYSQIVNDFQKGDIAEGYSVSREKKESFPLTVTSAQKNPTAFYLCASSPRGRQPQHFGDGTRLSIL.

This clone was seen a handful of times. V gene TRBV6-1 combines with J gene TRBJ2-2; 11 nucleotides line up with TRBD2. The length of the CDR3 is 17 residues. Looked up from germline, CDR1 is MNHNS and CDR2 is SASEGT. V was pared by 3 bases and J by 1 base, with 4 bases of the junction left unmatched. The CDR3, as DNA: TGTGCCAGCAGTGATCTAGCGGGGGGTTTGAACACCGGGGAGCTGTTTTTT. Amino acid sequence: CASSDLAGGLNTGELFF.

The chain recombines TRBV10-3 with TRBJ2-7, with 13 bases that match TRBD2. The CDR3 is 16 residues long. Germline loops: CDR1 ENHRY, CDR2 SYGVKD. V dropped 2 bases and J dropped 1; count of bases not matched to a gene: 2. CDR3 nucleotides: TGTGCCATCAGTGAGCCGGGACTAGCGGGGTCCTACGAGCAGTACTTC. This codes for CAISEPGLAGSYEQYF.

The chain links TRBV25-1 to TRBJ1-5; D call uncertain. CDR3 length equals 14 residues. With 1 base removed from V and 7 bases from J, the gap between germline ends came to 11 bases. Germline V lookup: CDR1 MGHDK, CDR2 SYGVNS. This CDR3 reads CASSESRGDQPQHF. CDR3 DNA: TGTGCCAGCAGTGAATCGCGTGGAGACCAGCCCCAGCATTTT.

The CDR3 loop is CARSVPSGGARETQYF. In nucleotides, the CDR3 is TGTGCCAGAAGCGTCCCTAGCGGGGGGGCCAGAGAGACCCAGTACTTC. The chain recombines TRBV5-3 with TRBJ2-5, with 12 positions matching TRBD2. TRBV5-3 is classed as an ORF, of uncertain function. The CDR3 length is 16 residues. V shed 4 bases, J shed 4 bases, and the junction held 8 bases outside the gene matches.

This chain uses TRBV30 with TRBJ1-1; D is unresolved. This CDR3 spans 11 amino acids. V lost 3 bases and J lost 5, with 7 bases in between. Germline V gives CDR1 GTSNPN, CDR2 SVGIG (reference sequence). The CDR3 coding sequence is TGTGCCTGGAGCGACAATACTGAAGCTTTCTTT. This codes for CAWSDNTEAFF.

Only one count was recorded for this clone. The V call is TRBV7-2, the J call TRBJ1-5, with D unclear. V was trimmed by 5 bases and J by 6 bases, leaving 11 bases between them. Germline-derived CDR1 and CDR2 are SGHTA and FQGNSA. This CDR3 region has 13 residues. Written as DNA, the CDR3 is TGTGCCAGCAGCCCATCACCGGGTCAGCCCCAGCATTTT. This translates into CASSPSPGQPQHF.